The following is a T cell receptor beta chain sequence with its context. The sample comes from a study of blood T cell repertoires in COVID-19. Background on the study: Acute-phase and convalescent COVID-19 samples originated in the United States, Italy and Spain. T cells, B-cell-depleted T cells, or PBMCs provided the cDNA or gDNA that served as material.

The CDR3 covers 17 residues. Germline V gives CDR1 MNHEY, CDR2 SVGEGT. The J segment lost 2 bases and the V segment lost 0 bases, leaving 8 bases of the junction unmatched. Those enrolled in Seattle joined during active infection and were followed longitudinally afterward. Here immunoSEQ multiplex PCR was the method, and the copy in TCRdb shows in-frame clones only, minus some. The sample records about 300,000 clones, 70% to 90% being singletons. The V and J genes are TRBV6-2 or TRBV6-3 and TRBJ2-7, with TRBD2 matching 9 bases. This TCR derives from a woman aged 45-65 years with COVID-19, enrolled during active disease. The specimen was peripheral blood. Here the CDR3 DNA reads TGTGCCAGCAGTTACTCGGGTAGCGGGAGAGAAACCTACGAGCAGTACTTC. It is translated as CASSYSGSGRETYEQYF.